This TCR beta chain was profiled in a study of T cells in Graves' hyperthyroidism and ophthalmopathy. Looking at the study overall: Peripheral blood was acquired at first diagnosis, ahead of any therapy whatsoever. Study-wide points: Ophthalmopathy stood apart from stable hyperthyroidism in a 13 V-J model.

The CDR3 length is 14 residues. The germline V gene has CDR1 DFQATT and CDR2 SNEGSKA (reference sequence). J was trimmed by 3 bases and V by 6 bases; bases with no gene match: 6. As to this clonotype: Its antigen remains unidentified.

Among ophthalmopathy patients, the Clinical Activity Score reached at least 3, the NOSPECS grade reached at least 4, and duration remained under 3 months. TCR beta CDR3 region amplification was performed from RNA transcripts. With the HTBI primer set, the TCR CDR3 went through a first round of RT-PCR. In TCRdb, the multiplex PCR reads were re-called with MiXCR into one record per CDR3 protein. The sample contains 450,000 to 550,000 distinct CDR3 sequences, approximately 24% of which appear only once. Sequencing was carried out using blood. The sequence came from a woman between 25 and 40 years old with Graves' ophthalmopathy. The genes are TRBV20-1 and TRBJ2-2, with TRBD1 identical over 8 bases. The CDR3 sequence: CSATQGADTGELFF. In DNA, the CDR3 is TGCAGTGCAACTCAGGGGGCGGACACCGGGGAGCTGTTTTTT.